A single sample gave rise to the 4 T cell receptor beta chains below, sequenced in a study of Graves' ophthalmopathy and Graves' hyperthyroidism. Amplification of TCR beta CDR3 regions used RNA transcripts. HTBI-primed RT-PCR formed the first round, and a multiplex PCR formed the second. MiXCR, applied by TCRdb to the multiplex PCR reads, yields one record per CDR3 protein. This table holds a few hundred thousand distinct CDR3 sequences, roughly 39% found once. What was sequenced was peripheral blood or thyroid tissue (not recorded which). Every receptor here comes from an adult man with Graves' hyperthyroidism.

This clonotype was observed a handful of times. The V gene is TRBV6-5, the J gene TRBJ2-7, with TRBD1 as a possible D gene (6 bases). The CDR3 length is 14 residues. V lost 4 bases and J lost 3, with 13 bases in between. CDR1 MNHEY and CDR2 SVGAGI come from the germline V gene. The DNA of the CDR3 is TGTGCCAGCAGTTTTGACAGGTCCCTCTACGAGCAGTACTTC. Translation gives CASSFDRSLYEQYF.

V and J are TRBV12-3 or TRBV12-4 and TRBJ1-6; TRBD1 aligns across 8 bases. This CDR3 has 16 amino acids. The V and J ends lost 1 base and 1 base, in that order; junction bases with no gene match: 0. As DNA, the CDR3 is TGTGCCAGCAGTTTAGGACAGGGGTCCTATAATTCACCCCTCCACTTT. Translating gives CASSLGQGSYNSPLHF.

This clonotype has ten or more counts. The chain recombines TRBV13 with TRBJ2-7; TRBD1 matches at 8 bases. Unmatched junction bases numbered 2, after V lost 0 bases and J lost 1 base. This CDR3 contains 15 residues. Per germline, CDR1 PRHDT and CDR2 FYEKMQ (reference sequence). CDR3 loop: CASSLGTGESYEQYF. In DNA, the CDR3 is TGTGCCAGCAGCTTAGGGACAGGGGAGTCCTACGAGCAGTACTTC.

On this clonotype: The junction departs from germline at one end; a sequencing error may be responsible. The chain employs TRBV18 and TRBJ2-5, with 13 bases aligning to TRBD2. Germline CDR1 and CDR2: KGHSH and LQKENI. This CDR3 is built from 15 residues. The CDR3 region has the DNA TGTGCCAGCTCACTGGGACTAGCGGGACAAGAGGCCCAGTACTTC. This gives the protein CASSLGLAGQEAQYF.